This TCR beta chain emerged from a study of Ad26.COV2.S vaccination and SARS-CoV-2 variants. Data came from immunoSEQ multiplex PCR; TCRdb stores just in-frame clones and leaves some out. The sample has around 420,000 clones, around 89% seen once. Treatment indicated: around 19 received Ad26.COV2.S at low or high dose, single or two shots; 5 received placebo; per-sample allocation not given. Specimens were obtained on day 63 following the first vaccine or placebo injection. Its platform was an Ad26 vector, and its expressed antigen was Wuhan-strain SARS-CoV-2 spike. The CDR3 extends over 15 amino acids. V lost 3 bases, J lost 7 bases, and 6 bases stayed unmatched. The germline gives CDR1 KGHSH, CDR2 LQKENI.

The sample was peripheral blood, taken in a trial of Ad26.COV2.S vaccine versus placebo. This TCR came from a person between 18 and 60 years old who received the Ad26.COV2.S COVID-19 vaccine or a placebo. V usage is TRBV18 and J usage is TRBJ1-4; TRBD1 agrees at 9 bases. The CDR3 loop is CASSPTGGVSEKLFF. DNA for the CDR3: TGTGCCAGCTCACCCACAGGGGGCGTAAGTGAAAAACTGTTTTTT. Full variable domain (rest looked up from reference TRBV18 and TRBJ1-4): NAGVMQNPRHLVRRRGQEARLRCSPMKGHSHVYWYRQLPEEGLKFMVYLQKENIIDESGMPKERFSAEFPKEGPSILRIQQVVRGDSAAYFCASSPTGGVSEKLFFGSGTQLSVL.